What follows is one T cell receptor (beta chain) and its context. This sample was included in a study of blood T cell repertoires in COVID-19. Study background: Acute and convalescent COVID-19 specimens originated in the United States, Italy and Spain. Nucleic acid was either cDNA or gDNA, and it came from T cells, B-cell-depleted T cells, or PBMCs.

The J segment lost 5 bases and the V segment lost 5 bases, leaving 2 bases of the junction unmatched. The length of the CDR3 is 13 residues. Germline-derived CDR1 and CDR2 are SGHAT and FQNNGV. Original methodology: From reference gene primer amplification, estimates of nucleated cell counts were derived. The protocol was immunoSEQ multiplex PCR, while the TCRdb copy is restricted to in-frame clones and leaves out a portion. V and J calls and clone size come straight from that table; D and trimming were deduced from the DNA. Seen here are hundreds of thousands of clones, around 90% observed once, and the top ten hold around 7.2%.

The rearrangement uses TRBV11-2 and TRBJ1-4; 7 nucleotides match TRBD1. Source material: peripheral blood. The sequence was collected from a man in his sixties who had recovered from COVID-19. The CDR3 DNA reads TGTGCCAGCAGCCAGGGACAGAATGAAAAACTGTTTTTT. This sequence encodes CASSQGQNEKLFF.